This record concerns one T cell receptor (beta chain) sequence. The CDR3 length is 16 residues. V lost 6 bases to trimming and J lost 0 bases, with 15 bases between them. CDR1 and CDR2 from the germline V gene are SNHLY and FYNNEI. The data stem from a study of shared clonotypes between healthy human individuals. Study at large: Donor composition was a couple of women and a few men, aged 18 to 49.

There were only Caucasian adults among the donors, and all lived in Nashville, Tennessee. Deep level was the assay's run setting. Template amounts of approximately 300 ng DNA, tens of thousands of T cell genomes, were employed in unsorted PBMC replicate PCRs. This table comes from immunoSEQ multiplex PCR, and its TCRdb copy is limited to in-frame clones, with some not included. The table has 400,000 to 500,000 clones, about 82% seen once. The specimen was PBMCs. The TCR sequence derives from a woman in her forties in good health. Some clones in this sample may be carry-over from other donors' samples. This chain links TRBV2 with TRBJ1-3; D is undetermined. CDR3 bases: TGTGCCAGCAGCCTAACGGAGGCAGGCTCTGGAAACACCATATATTTT. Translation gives CASSLTEAGSGNTIYF.